These 23 T cell receptor beta chains share one sample of origin, sequenced in a study of CD8+CD57+ T cells in acquired aplastic anemia. For CDR3 and TCR beta VDJ profiling, genomic DNA was the template used. MiXCR, applied by TCRdb to the reads, yields one record per CDR3 protein. The sample carries 200,000 to 300,000 distinct CDR3 sequences, 47% recorded once. Patients who underwent sequencing had shown CD8+CD57+ cell expansion by flow cytometry. Sequenced: sorted CD4+, CD8+, or CD8+CD57+ T cells (not recorded which) from PBMCs. The receptors were sampled from a human donor with aplastic anemia.

CDR3 nucleotide sequence: TGTGCCAGCAGTGACGGCCAGCGTCACACCGGGGAGCTGTTTTTT. The encoded protein is CASSDGQRHTGELFF. V usage is TRBV25-1 and J usage is TRBJ2-2; D unclear. CDR1 is MGHDK, CDR2 SYGVNS, per germline. The CDR3 sequence is 15 residues long. V gave up 3 bases and J gave up 3 bases, with 11 bases separating them.

This clonotype was detected ten times or more. The chain links TRBV12-3 or TRBV12-4 to TRBJ2-7, with 7 nucleotides matching TRBD1. The CDR3 extends over 15 amino acids. The V gene end was trimmed by 5 bases and the J gene end by 4 bases; junction bases not matched to a gene: 11. The CDR3 bases are TGTGCCAGCAGTGTCCCGACCGGGACAGCTTACGAGCAGTACTTC. Translating gives CASSVPTGTAYEQYF.

This clonotype showed up just once. The chain uses TRBV6-6 and TRBJ1-1; D remains ambiguous. V was cut by 6 bases and J by 2 bases, with 19 bases left in between. Germline V gives CDR1 MNHNY, CDR2 SVGAGI (reference sequence). The CDR3 has 16 residues. The CDR3 loop is CASSQVFHMANTEAFF. Here the CDR3 DNA reads TGTGCCAGCAGCCAAGTCTTTCACATGGCCAACACTGAAGCTTTCTTT.

V and J are TRBV9 and TRBJ2-5; a weak D match, TRBD2 (7 bases). Germline values: CDR1 SGDLS, CDR2 YYNGEE. Trimming took 0 bases from V and 11 from J, leaving 20 bases between them. This CDR3 region has 15 residues. This CDR3 reads CASSVVGGGRNEQYF. In DNA form, the CDR3 reads TGTGCCAGCAGCGTAGTAGGGGGGGGCCGCAATGAGCAGTACTTC.

With regard to this clonotype: One junction end does not reproduce the germline sequence, and a read error may be involved. This chain connects TRBV28 to TRBJ2-7; 9 bases fit TRBD2. Germline lookup yields CDR1 MDHEN and CDR2 SYDVKM. This CDR3 contains 15 residues. The CDR3 here is CACSYYSGSLNEQYF. CDR3 bases: TGTGCCTGCAGTTATTATAGCGGGAGTTTGAACGAGCAGTACTTC.

This clonotype is a singleton in its sample. This may be a read error: a much more frequent sequence differs by one nucleotide. The chain links TRBV10-3 to TRBJ2-7; the match to TRBD2 covers 8 bases. In germline, CDR1 is ENHRY, CDR2 SYGVKD. The CDR3 extends over 15 amino acids. CDR3 loop: CASSRPGLDLYEQYF. CDR3 coding DNA: TGTGCCAGCAGTCGACCGGGACTAGATCTCTACGAGCAGTACTTC.

The V gene is TRBV7-9, the J gene TRBJ2-5; D is uncertain. Germline CDR1 SEHNR, CDR2 FQNEAQ (reference sequence). Trimming left V 5 bases short and J 4 bases short, with 17 bases between. The CDR3 is 15 amino acids. For the CDR3, the DNA is TGTGCCAGCAGCGTTGAAGGTGGGCAGATAGAGACCCAGTACTTC. Its translation: CASSVEGGQIETQYF. Based on the CDR3 plus reference TRBV7-9 and TRBJ2-5, the full variable domain is DTGVSQNPRHKITKRGQNVTFRCDPISEHNRLYWYRQTLGQGPEFLTYFQNEAQLEKSRLLSDRFSAERPKGSFSTLEIQRTEQGDSAMYLCASSVEGGQIETQYFGPGTRLLVL.

The chain links TRBV2 to TRBJ1-4, with no clear D. The V gene lost 3 bases and the J gene lost 8 bases, with 1 base spanning the gap. Germline loops: CDR1 SNHLY, CDR2 FYNNEI. This CDR3 contains 10 residues. Written as DNA, the CDR3 is TGTGCCAGCAGTGAGGAAAAACTGTTTTTT. Translating it yields CASSEEKLFF.

This clonotype occurred a few times. The chain combines TRBV27 with TRBJ2-7, with no clear D. The CDR3 spans 14 residues. Germline V gene data show CDR1 as MNHEY and CDR2 as SMNVEV (reference sequence). Trimming stripped 4 bases from V and 0 bases from J, with 10 bases between. The CDR3 DNA reads as TGTGCCAGCAGTTCGCCCGGGCACTCCTACGAGCAGTACTTC. This translates into CASSSPGHSYEQYF.

The chain combines TRBV7-3 with TRBJ1-6; unclear D gene. CDR3 length: 14 residues. V was clipped by 6 bases and J by 5 bases, with 11 bases between them. Germline assignment: CDR1 SGHTA and CDR2 FQGTGA. CDR3 loop: CASSFGTHNSPLHF. CDR3 nucleotide sequence: TGTGCCAGCAGTTTTGGTACACATAATTCACCCCTCCACTTT.

The V and J genes are TRBV19 and TRBJ1-1; 8 nucleotides align to TRBD1. Germline-derived CDR1 and CDR2 are LNHDA and SQIVND (reference sequence). After removal of 1 base from V and 4 bases from J, the junction contained 5 bases not matched to a gene. The CDR3 loop spans 15 amino acids. The CDR3 nucleotides are TGTGCCAGTAGTATAGTTCAGGGGGCTGGCACTGAAGCTTTCTTT. Its protein product is CASSIVQGAGTEAFF.

CDR3 in DNA: TGTGCCAGCAGTTATGGGACAGGGGATAATTCACCCCTCCACTTT. Its protein is CASSYGTGDNSPLHF. The chain is built from TRBV6-1 and TRBJ1-6; 10 bases fit TRBD1. The V segment lost 5 bases and the J segment 5 bases; nucleotides outside the gene matches: 3. Per germline, CDR1 MNHNS and CDR2 SASEGT. CDR3 length: 15 amino acids.

This clonotype was seen ten or more times. The gene calls are TRBV30 and TRBJ1-2; no clear D gene. This CDR3 has 12 residues. V was cut by 7 bases and J by 7 bases, with 16 bases left in between. The germline V gene has CDR1 GTSNPN and CDR2 SVGIG (reference sequence). The CDR3 sequence: CAFSRGGSGYTF. Written as DNA, the CDR3 is TGTGCCTTCTCACGCGGCGGGTCTGGCTACACCTTC. Complete variable domain (other parts from reference TRBV30 and TRBJ1-2): SQTIHQWPATLVQPVGSPLSLECTVEGTSNPNLYWYRQAAGRGLQLLFYSVGIGQISSEVPQNLSASRPQDRQFILSSKKLLLSDSGFYLCAFSRGGSGYTFGSGTRLTVV.

This clonotype appeared a single time. The V gene is TRBV10-3, the J gene TRBJ1-6; D gene uncertain. The V gene's germline CDR1 is ENHRY and CDR2 SYGVKD. This CDR3 has 13 residues. Trimming left V 2 bases short and J 11 bases short, with 10 bases between. The CDR3 here is CAISEAVVPPLHF. CDR3 DNA sequence: TGTGCCATCAGTGAGGCCGTGGTACCACCCCTCCACTTT.

This clonotype was picked up many times. V and J are TRBV12-3 or TRBV12-4 and TRBJ1-1; unclear D gene. V was trimmed by 6 bases and J by 0 bases, leaving 14 bases between them. The CDR3 sequence is 15 residues long. CDR3: CASSSLKKVNTEAFF. CDR3 nucleotides: TGTGCCAGCAGCTCGCTAAAGAAGGTGAACACTGAAGCTTTCTTT.

This clonotype was counted only a few times. J is TRBJ2-7 and V is TRBV11-2; 9 bases are a match to TRBD1. V dropped 5 bases and J dropped 5; count of bases not matched to a gene: 4. The CDR3 length is 13 residues. Germline CDR1 SGHAT, CDR2 FQNNGV. In nucleotides, the CDR3 is TGTGCCAGCAGCCAGGACAGGGGTAACGAGCAGTACTTC. Translating gives CASSQDRGNEQYF. The full variable domain, its missing parts supplied by reference TRBV11-2 and TRBJ2-7, is EAGVAQSPRYKIIEKRQSVAFWCNPISGHATLYWYQQILGQGPKLLIQFQNNGVVDDSQLPKDRFSAERLKGVDSTLKIQPAKLEDSAVYLCASSQDRGNEQYFGPGTRLTVT.

This clonotype was seen many times. V gene TRBV6-5 combines with J gene TRBJ1-1, with D tentatively TRBD1 (5 bases). Germline CDR1 reads MNHEY; CDR2 reads SVGAGI. The V and J ends lost 10 bases and 4 bases respectively, with 10 bases between them. The CDR3 contains 11 residues. CDR3 loop: CATRVGTEAFF. In nucleotides, the CDR3 is TGTGCCACCAGGGTCGGCACTGAAGCTTTCTTT.

The rearrangement links TRBV7-2 to TRBJ1-5; possibly TRBD1 for D (5 bases). The CDR3 is made up of 15 amino acids. Germline V gene lookup returns CDR1 SGHTA and CDR2 FQGNSA. The V end was cut by 1 base, the J end by 6 bases, with 13 bases between. Here the CDR3 reads CASSLGQGNGQPQHF. CDR3 sequence (DNA): TGTGCCAGCAGCTTAGGCCAGGGTAACGGTCAGCCCCAGCATTTT.

In this sample, this clonotype turned up a few times. A much larger clone differs from this one at a single base, so this may be a read error. J is TRBJ2-1 and V is TRBV7-7; 11 positions agree with TRBD2. From germline, CDR1 is SSHAT and CDR2 FNYEAQ (reference sequence). The CDR3 consists of 17 residues. CDR3 in DNA: TGTGCTGGCAGCCCACAGGGGGGTAGCGGGGGGGCCGCTGAGCAGTTCTTC. It is translated as CAGSPQGGSGGAAEQFF. Supplemented by reference TRBV7-7 and TRBJ2-1, the full variable domain reads GAGVSQSPRYKVTKRGQDVTLRCDPISSHATLYWYQQALGQGPEFLTYFNYEAQPDKSGLPSDRFSAERPEGSISTLTIQRTEQRDSAMYRCAGSPQGGSGGAAEQFFGPGTRLTVL.

V and J are TRBV4-3 and TRBJ1-2; D uncertain. CDR3 length: 12 residues. In germline, CDR1 is LGHNA, CDR2 YSLEER. With 0 bases removed from V and 8 bases from J, the gap between germline ends came to 7 bases. The CDR3 DNA sequence: TGCGCCAGCAGCCAAGACCGGGGAGGCTACACCTTC. It yields the protein CASSQDRGGYTF.

The CDR3 reads CAIRGVLGGYTDTQYF. CDR3 nucleotides: TGTGCCATCAGGGGGGTGCTTGGCGGTTACACAGATACGCAGTATTTT. The V gene is TRBV10-3, the J gene TRBJ2-3; D may be TRBD1 or TRBD2 (5 bases each). This CDR3 comprises 16 residues. V lost 6 bases to trimming and J lost 2 bases, with 18 bases between them. The V gene's germline CDR1 is ENHRY and CDR2 SYGVKD.

V gene TRBV5-5 combines with J gene TRBJ1-6; D remains ambiguous. Germline V gene data show CDR1 as SGHKS and CDR2 as YYEKEE (reference sequence). Trimming removed 0 bases at V and 7 bases at J, with 8 bases between. The CDR3 has 14 amino acids. The CDR3 DNA reads as TGTGCCAGCAGCTTGGAAGGCAGAAATTCACCCCTCCACTTT. Protein: CASSLEGRNSPLHF. Combining the CDR3 with reference TRBV5-5 and TRBJ1-6 gives the whole variable domain DAGVTQSPTHLIKTRGQQVTLRCSPISGHKSVSWYQQVLGQGPQFIFQYYEKEERGRGNFPDRFSARQFPNYSSELNVNALLLGDSALYLCASSLEGRNSPLHFGNGTRLTVT.

The CDR3 here is CASSEAWRTQYF. Written as DNA, the CDR3 is TGTGCCAGCAGTGAAGCGTGGAGGACCCAGTACTTC. The chain links TRBV6-6 to TRBJ2-5; D is undetermined. V was shortened by 5 bases and J by 7 bases, with 11 bases between the two germline ends. In germline, CDR1 is MNHNY, CDR2 SVGAGI (reference sequence). The CDR3 totals 12 residues.